Sequencing of this T cell receptor (beta chain) was carried out in a study of blood T cell repertoires in COVID-19. Background on the study: Acute and convalescent COVID-19 samples came from the United States, Italy and Spain. PBMCs, B-cell-depleted T cells, or T cells provided the cDNA or gDNA that made up the material.

Ten or more counts support this clone. This CDR3 is 13 amino acids long. Trimming stripped 0 bases from V and 12 bases from J, with 13 bases between. Germline V CDR1 and CDR2: SGDLS, YYNGEE. In the authors' methods: By means of reference gene primer amplification, nucleated cell counts were estimated. Clones were sequenced by immunoSEQ multiplex PCR, and TCRdb holds only the in-frame ones, with some missing. V, J and clone size reflect that table, while D and trimming were determined from the DNA. Of 120,000 or so clones listed, roughly 78% are singletons. The source material was peripheral blood. This clonotype originated in a man aged 55 to 70 with active or convalescent COVID-19. The genes are TRBV9 and TRBJ2-1, with D possibly TRBD2 on 6 matching bases. The CDR3 here is CASSVAVGGRQFF. CDR3 nucleotide sequence: TGTGCCAGCAGCGTAGCGGTGGGGGGTAGGCAGTTCTTC.